Listed below are T cell receptor beta chains from one sample, sequenced in a study of cytomegalovirus exposure and HLA in healthy donors. Using immunoSEQ multiplex PCR, the repertoire was profiled, and TCRdb retains in-frame clones only, with some absent. The repertoire consists of some 67,000 clones, with 94% occurring once and the leading ten covering roughly 1%. Sequencing was carried out using PBMCs. The source is a woman aged 18-29 years in good health and CMV-seronegative. CDR3s leave out the opening cysteine and the closing phenylalanine or tryptophan. Rows give clone size only sometimes, using once, few, many, or a class for an expanded clone.

>NA|TRBJ2-1|12|TRBV6-1
ASKAGGPNNEQF
>NA|TRBJ1-1|13|TRBV5-6
ASSWGGRGNTEAF
>NA|TRBJ1-2|13|TRBV5-1
ASSLIGGGLYGYT
>NA|TRBJ1-1|12|TRBV4-1
ASRPNRGNTEAF
>NA|TRBJ2-7|11|TRBV21-1
ASSKTGGYEQY
>NA|TRBJ2-1|15|TRBV9
ASSAGTSGRSYNEQF
>NA|TRBJ2-2|13|TRBV5-8
ASSLGTTITGELF
>NA|TRBJ2-7|13|TRBV9
ASSEEGQGAYEQY
>NA|TRBJ2-7|14|TRBV27
ASSFRPSTGYHEQY
>NA|TRBJ2-7|13|TRBV9
ASSVAGTSYYEQY
>NA|TRBJ2-7|10|TRBV7-2
ASRGGGHEQY
>NA|TRBJ1-1|11|TRBV27
ASSGVGTAEAF
>NA|TRBJ2-7|12|TRBV5-1
ASSVRAGGNEQY
>NA|TRBJ2-7|12|TRBV27
ASSLAGGGGEQY
>NA|TRBJ2-7|12|TRBV7-9
ASSLGTATYEQY
>NA|TRBJ2-1|13|TRBV10-3
AISESAGGDNEQF
>NA|TRBJ2-2|10|TRBV7-8
ASSLRAGELF
>NA|TRBJ2-7|11|TRBV27
ASSWREDYEQY
>once|TRBJ2-7|11|TRBV25-1
ASSEQGFYEQY
>NA|TRBJ2-2|13|TRBV9
ASSSDRDPTGELF
>NA|TRBJ1-5|12|TRBV27
ASRSGQNNQPQH
>NA|TRBJ2-1|10|TRBV6-1
ASSEAGHEQF
>once|TRBJ2-3|15|TRBV11-2
ASSLGLAGGRGDTQY
>NA|TRBJ2-7|9|TRBV27
ATGGSYEQY
>NA|TRBJ2-2|16|TRBV5-5
ASSLRGRGSSNTGELF
>NA|TRBJ2-5|10|TRBV7-2
ASSLSAETQY
>NA|TRBJ2-7|11|TRBV6-5
ASSYLGAGEQY
>NA|TRBJ2-7|16|TRBV6-1
ASSESLAGGLRGYEQY
>once|TRBJ2-2|12|TRBV19
ASTLGRDTGELF
>NA|TRBJ1-4|11|TRBV6-1
ASTQGLREKLF
>once|TRBJ2-7|11|TRBV7-9
ASSSEGGLRQY
>NA|TRBJ1-4|12|TRBV7-9
ASSLSGQNEKLF
>NA|TRBJ1-5|11|TRBV6-5
ASSYGINQPQH
>NA|TRBJ2-1|9|TRBV10-2
ASKEANEQF
>NA|TRBJ1-5|17|TRBV27
ASGTYSTGRNFSNQPQH
>NA|TRBJ2-1|13|TRBV9
ASSVDGLAGVEQF
>NA|TRBJ2-7|12|TRBV18
ASSPPGRPYEQY